These T cell receptor beta chains were read from a single sample in a study of STAT5B mutations in CD4+ large granular lymphocyte leukemia. Sequencing used immunoSEQ multiplex PCR; TCRdb keeps in-frame clones, though not all of them. Here the sample spans over 35,000 clones, around 81% being singletons. Sequenced input: CD4+ T cells from blood buffy coats. All receptors derive from a human donor in good health. The CDR3 runs from the conserved cysteine through the conserved F or W. D genes are given only for firm matches. The size field is filled for only some rows; it gives once, few, many or a size class.

V gene: TRBV4-2
J gene: TRBJ2-1
clone size: .
D gene: TRBD2
CDR3 protein: CASSPWASGSNEQFF
CDR3 DNA: TGTGCCAGCAGCCCATGGGCTAGCGGCTCCAATGAGCAGTTCTTC

V gene: TRBV4-1
J gene: TRBJ2-3
clone size: .
D gene: TRBD2
CDR3 protein: CASSQGAGGNTDTQYF
CDR3 DNA: TGCGCCAGCAGCCAGGGCGCGGGAGGGAACACAGATACGCAGTATTTT

V gene: TRBV27
J gene: TRBJ2-7
clone size: .
D gene: .
CDR3 protein: CASSTPSLAARYEQYF
CDR3 DNA: TGTGCCAGCAGTACACCCTCACTAGCAGCCCGCTACGAGCAGTACTTC

V gene: TRBV6-6
J gene: TRBJ1-1
clone size: .
D gene: .
CDR3 protein: CASSMGHTEAFF
CDR3 DNA: TGTGCCAGCAGTATGGGGCACACTGAAGCTTTCTTT

V gene: TRBV6-5
J gene: TRBJ2-5
clone size: once
D gene: .
CDR3 protein: CASSPQKKETQYF
CDR3 DNA: TGTGCCAGCAGCCCGCAGAAAAAAGAGACCCAGTACTTC

V gene: TRBV27
J gene: TRBJ2-1
clone size: .
D gene: .
CDR3 protein: CASSLSRNEQFF
CDR3 DNA: TGTGCCAGCAGTTTAAGCAGGAATGAGCAGTTCTTC

V gene: TRBV4-3
J gene: TRBJ1-2
clone size: few
D gene: .
CDR3 protein: CASSQGIPLASGYTF
CDR3 DNA: TGCGCCAGCAGCCAAGGAATCCCCCTCGCGAGCGGCTACACCTTC

V gene: TRBV10-3
J gene: TRBJ1-2
clone size: .
D gene: TRBD1
CDR3 protein: CAISQTGGSDYGYTF
CDR3 DNA: TGTGCCATCAGCCAGACAGGGGGCAGCGACTATGGCTACACCTTC

V gene: TRBV5-1
J gene: TRBJ1-3
clone size: few
D gene: .
CDR3 protein: CASSSSGTAGNTIYF
CDR3 DNA: TGCGCCAGCAGCTCATCCGGGACGGCTGGAAACACCATATATTTT

V gene: TRBV7-2
J gene: TRBJ2-1
clone size: .
D gene: TRBD1
CDR3 protein: CASTLGQGASSPEQFF
CDR3 DNA: TGTGCCAGCACCCTGGGACAGGGGGCCTCCTCGCCTGAGCAGTTCTTC

V gene: TRBV13
J gene: TRBJ2-7
clone size: .
D gene: TRBD1
CDR3 protein: CASSLQGATYEQYF
CDR3 DNA: TGTGCCAGCAGCTTGCAGGGGGCAACCTACGAGCAGTACTTC

V gene: TRBV19
J gene: TRBJ1-5
clone size: .
D gene: TRBD1
CDR3 protein: CASSSGGMYNQPQHF
CDR3 DNA: TGTGCCAGTTCCTCAGGGGGTATGTATAATCAGCCCCAGCATTTT

V gene: TRBV4-3
J gene: TRBJ1-5
clone size: .
D gene: .
CDR3 protein: CASSLTTGADSNQPQHF
CDR3 DNA: TGCGCCAGCAGCCTTACGACAGGAGCGGATAGCAATCAGCCCCAGCATTTT

V gene: TRBV6-1
J gene: TRBJ2-7
clone size: .
D gene: .
CDR3 protein: CASSGHLQRAYEQYF
CDR3 DNA: TGTGCCAGCAGTGGCCATCTTCAGAGGGCCTACGAGCAGTACTTC

V gene: TRBV5-4
J gene: TRBJ2-2
clone size: .
D gene: .
CDR3 protein: CASSLIGVNTGELFF
CDR3 DNA: TGTGCCAGCAGCTTGATAGGAGTAAACACCGGGGAGCTGTTTTTT

V gene: TRBV28
J gene: TRBJ1-4
clone size: .
D gene: .
CDR3 protein: CASTLNEKLFF
CDR3 DNA: TGTGCCAGCACCTTAAATGAAAAACTGTTTTTT

V gene: TRBV30
J gene: TRBJ2-2
clone size: .
D gene: .
CDR3 protein: CAWSRGSQRTGELFF
CDR3 DNA: TGTGCCTGGAGTAGGGGTAGCCAGAGAACCGGGGAGCTGTTTTTT

V gene: TRBV7-8
J gene: TRBJ1-6
clone size: few
D gene: .
CDR3 protein: CASSFRAVRSSYNSPLHF
CDR3 DNA: TGTGCCAGCAGCTTCAGGGCAGTCCGAAGCTCCTATAATTCACCCCTCCACTTT

V gene: TRBV27
J gene: TRBJ1-1
clone size: .
D gene: .
CDR3 protein: CASSLLPPGQTPEAFF
CDR3 DNA: TGTGCCAGCAGTTTATTACCCCCAGGACAGACACCTGAAGCTTTCTTT

V gene: TRBV19
J gene: TRBJ1-5
clone size: .
D gene: TRBD1
CDR3 protein: CASSMGGQGMHQPQHF
CDR3 DNA: TGTGCCAGTAGTATGGGGGGACAGGGGATGCATCAGCCCCAGCATTTT

V gene: TRBV10-3
J gene: TRBJ2-7
clone size: .
D gene: .
CDR3 protein: CAISRTAGYEQYF
CDR3 DNA: TGTGCCATCAGCCGGACAGCCGGCTACGAGCAGTACTTC

V gene: TRBV5-1
J gene: TRBJ2-3
clone size: .
D gene: .
CDR3 protein: CASSLEGPNTQYF
CDR3 DNA: TGCGCCAGCAGCTTGGAGGGACCTAATACGCAGTATTTT

V gene: TRBV7-9
J gene: TRBJ1-4
clone size: .
D gene: .
CDR3 protein: CASSSWTEGMNEKLFF
CDR3 DNA: TGTGCCAGCAGCTCATGGACGGAAGGCATGAATGAAAAACTGTTTTTT

V gene: TRBV19
J gene: TRBJ1-1
clone size: .
D gene: .
CDR3 protein: CASSMGTSNTEAFF
CDR3 DNA: TGTGCCAGTAGTATGGGGACTTCGAACACTGAAGCTTTCTTT

V gene: TRBV11-2
J gene: TRBJ1-5
clone size: .
D gene: .
CDR3 protein: CASSPISGSGQPQHF
CDR3 DNA: TGTGCCAGCAGCCCTATCTCTGGATCAGGACAGCCCCAGCATTTT

V gene: TRBV10-3
J gene: TRBJ1-4
clone size: .
D gene: .
CDR3 protein: CAISEQNNEKLFF
CDR3 DNA: TGTGCCATCAGTGAACAGAATAATGAAAAACTGTTTTTT

V gene: TRBV28
J gene: TRBJ1-2
clone size: .
D gene: .
CDR3 protein: CASSSQGSYGYTF
CDR3 DNA: TGTGCCAGCAGTTCCCAGGGAAGCTATGGCTACACCTTC